Following are 16 T cell receptor beta chains from one sample sequenced in a study of blood T cell repertoires in COVID-19. Clones were read by immunoSEQ multiplex PCR, and TCRdb kept only the in-frame ones, dropping some. The profile shows around 100,000 clones, around 66% of them singletons. The sample comprised peripheral blood. The receptors originated from an older man with acute or convalescent COVID-19.

The chain employs TRBV4-1 and TRBJ2-1, with a possible D match to TRBD1 (5 bases). The length of the CDR3 is 15 residues. CDR1 and CDR2 (germline): MGHRA, YSYEKL. Trimming stripped 0 bases from V and 10 bases from J, with 16 bases between. CDR3 nucleotides: TGCGCCAGCAGCCAAGATGACCAGGGCGTGGGGGAGCAGTTCTTC. Protein sequence: CASSQDDQGVGEQFF.

A few counts support this clone. V usage is TRBV7-9 and J usage is TRBJ1-2, with no clear D. V lost 5 bases to trimming and J lost 2 bases, with 9 bases between them. The CDR3 spans 13 residues. Germline lookup yields CDR1 SEHNR and CDR2 FQNEAQ (reference sequence). CDR3 in amino acids: CASSPRLNYGYTF. CDR3 nucleotides: TGTGCCAGCAGCCCCCGACTGAACTATGGCTACACCTTC.

V usage is TRBV6-5 and J usage is TRBJ2-7; 8 bases align to TRBD1. CDR1 is MNHEY and CDR2 is SVGAGI in the germline V gene. The CDR3 extends over 15 amino acids. V lost 4 bases to trimming and J lost 4 bases; unmatched junction nucleotides: 9. The CDR3 nucleotides read TGTGCCAGCAGTTCTCCAGGGGGCGTTTTGTACGAGCAGTACTTC. This codes for CASSSPGGVLYEQYF.

The chain joins TRBV2 to TRBJ1-2, with unresolved D. The CDR3 is 15 residues long. Between the trimmed V and J ends, which lost 0 bases and 7 bases, there was a span of 15 bases. The germline gives CDR1 SNHLY, CDR2 FYNNEI. The CDR3, as DNA: TGTGCCAGCAGTGAAGCCTTGACATTCCATCGTGGCTACACCTTC. Its protein product is CASSEALTFHRGYTF.

V gene TRBV2 combines with J gene TRBJ1-2; D not resolved. This CDR3 region has 12 residues. Germline CDR1 and CDR2: SNHLY and FYNNEI. Between the trimmed V and J ends, which lost 6 bases and 5 bases, there was a span of 10 bases. The CDR3 sequence: CASRDSGYGYTF. As DNA, the CDR3 is TGTGCCAGCAGGGACTCAGGATATGGCTACACCTTC.

The chain combines TRBV12-3 or TRBV12-4 with TRBJ2-1, with TRBD1 matching over 8 bases. After removal of 4 bases from V and 11 bases from J, the junction contained 4 bases not matched to a gene. The CDR3 totals 12 residues. DNA of the CDR3: TGTGCCAGCAGTTCAGGGGGCGTAAAGCAGTTCTTC. Translated: CASSSGGVKQFF.

This chain joins TRBV20-1 and TRBJ2-3; D remains unclear. The CDR3 runs to 11 residues. Trimming shortened V by 6 bases and J by 2 bases, and 6 bases separated the two germline ends. CDR1 is DFQATT and CDR2 is SNEGSKA in the germline V gene (reference sequence). CDR3 in amino acids: CSAPITDTQYF. DNA of the CDR3: TGCAGTGCCCCCATCACAGATACGCAGTATTTT.

In nucleotides, the CDR3 is TGTGCCAGCAGTTTTTATCAGGGCGGCTACTATGGCTACACCTTC. Its translation is CASSFYQGGYYGYTF. The chain carries TRBV27 and TRBJ1-2; possibly TRBD1 for D (5 bases). Trimming pared 3 bases from V and 3 bases from J, leaving 14 bases between. The CDR3 has 15 amino acids. Germline values: CDR1 MNHEY, CDR2 SMNVEV (reference sequence).

This clone was counted a few times. The rearrangement joins TRBV6-2 or TRBV6-3 to TRBJ2-1, with D uncertain. The CDR3 contains 13 residues. The V gene lost 0 bases and the J gene lost 10 bases, with 10 bases spanning the gap. CDR1 and CDR2 (germline): MNHEY, SVGEGT. CDR3: CASSYSRIFEQFF. CDR3 bases: TGTGCCAGCAGTTACTCGCGTATATTCGAGCAGTTCTTC.

This clone was seen repeatedly, ten times or more. The J gene is TRBJ1-2, the V gene TRBV11-2; 7 nucleotides agree with TRBD1. The germline V gene encodes CDR1 SGHAT and CDR2 FQNNGV. This CDR3 has 15 residues. V lost 6 bases to trimming and J lost 4 bases; unmatched junction nucleotides: 11. Here the CDR3 reads CASRPTGSNFYGYTF. CDR3 DNA: TGTGCCAGCAGACCGACAGGGTCCAACTTCTATGGCTACACCTTC. The full variable domain, in which reference TRBV11-2 and TRBJ1-2 provide the parts outside the CDR3, is EAGVAQSPRYKIIEKRQSVAFWCNPISGHATLYWYQQILGQGPKLLIQFQNNGVVDDSQLPKDRFSAERLKGVDSTLKIQPAKLEDSAVYLCASRPTGSNFYGYTFGSGTRLTVV.

This clone has a single count. The chain is built from TRBV19 and TRBJ2-2, with a possible D match to TRBD2 (7 bases). V lost 5 bases to trimming and J lost 6 bases, with 13 bases between them. Germline V CDR1 and CDR2: LNHDA, SQIVND (reference sequence). The CDR3 sequence is 14 residues long. This CDR3 is CASSPGGGAGELFF. CDR3 DNA: TGTGCCAGTAGTCCCGGCGGGGGCGCCGGGGAGCTGTTTTTT. Full variable domain (remainder filled in from reference TRBV19 and TRBJ2-2): DGGITQSPKYLFRKEGQNVTLSCEQNLNHDAMYWYRQDPGQGLRLIYYSQIVNDFQKGDIAEGYSVSREKKESFPLTVTSAQKNPTAFYLCASSPGGGAGELFFGEGSRLTVL.

The chain combines TRBV11-2 with TRBJ2-5; TRBD2 is a possible D gene (5 bases). Trimming left V 3 bases short and J 4 bases short, with 15 bases between. Germline assignment: CDR1 SGHAT and CDR2 FQNNGV. CDR3 length equals 15 residues. CDR3 sequence: CASSLNQVEGETQYF. DNA of the CDR3: TGTGCCAGCAGCTTGAACCAGGTTGAGGGAGAGACCCAGTACTTC.

V usage is TRBV5-6 and J usage is TRBJ1-3, with 9 bases identical to TRBD1. CDR1 and CDR2 from the germline V gene are SGHDT and YYEEEE. CDR3 length: 17 amino acids. V trimming: 4 bases; J trimming: 1 base; junction bases outside the gene matches: 9. CDR3: CASSPLGTGKSGNTIYF. The CDR3 bases are TGTGCCAGCAGCCCGCTAGGGACAGGGAAATCTGGAAACACCATATATTTT.

This chain links TRBV28 with TRBJ2-3, with TRBD1 matching over 9 bases. The CDR3 has 14 residues. V shed 5 bases and J 2 bases; nucleotides not matched to a gene: 2. Per germline, CDR1 MDHEN and CDR2 SYDVKM. In nucleotides, the CDR3 is TGTGCCAGCAGTAGGACAGGGGACACAGATACGCAGTATTTT. This translates into CASSRTGDTDTQYF.

Worth noting for this clone: The sample has other DNA sequences that encode this CDR3 too. The CDR3 bases are TGTGCCAGCAGCCGGACTAGCGGCTCTAGCACAGATACGCAGTATTTT. Translation gives CASSRTSGSSTDTQYF. The chain links TRBV5-4 to TRBJ2-3, with 10 positions matching TRBD2. J was trimmed by 0 bases and V by 4 bases; bases with no gene match: 5. The CDR3 extends over 16 amino acids. Germline loops: CDR1 SGHNT, CDR2 YYREEE (reference sequence).

The chain carries TRBV13 and TRBJ2-3; a possible D gene is TRBD2 (5 bases). The CDR3 consists of 16 residues. The V gene's germline CDR1 is PRHDT and CDR2 FYEKMQ (reference sequence). V lost 4 bases and J 2 bases, leaving 16 bases between the germline ends. DNA for the CDR3: TGTGCCAGCAGCTACCGGGGAGCCGCTACCACAGATACGCAGTATTTT. This translates into CASSYRGAATTDTQYF.